This TCR beta chain emerged from a study of T cell responses to AZD1222 COVID-19 vaccine. Points from the study as a whole: Clonal diversity was possibly underestimated; the donors were predominantly white British and more often female. Seropositive status at baseline applied to only 5 to 7 AZD1222 recipients.

The table came from immunoSEQ multiplex PCR; TCRdb's copy has only in-frame clones and leaves some out. The data hold just under 85,000 clones, with about 90% observed a single time. There are 14 residues in the CDR3. The junction had 4 bases not matched to a gene; V was cut back by 5 bases and J by 3 bases. Looked up from germline, CDR1 is MDHEN and CDR2 is SYDVKM. A note on this clone: Its antigen is unidentified.

The rearrangement joins TRBV28 to TRBJ2-1, with 7 bases fitting TRBD1. This sequence originates from an adult in good health. Sample: peripheral blood, taken on day 0 of AZD1222 vaccination. CDR3 in DNA: TGTGCCAGCAGTGAGACAGGGCGCTACAATGAGCAGTTCTTC. Translated: CASSETGRYNEQFF.